This T cell receptor (beta chain) was identified during a study of cytomegalovirus exposure and HLA in healthy donors. A multiplex PCR was run with 60 Vbeta primers and 13 Jbeta primers. Profiling relied on immunoSEQ multiplex PCR, and the TCRdb table lists in-frame clones only, not all of them. The sample lists roughly 130,000 clones; approximately 79% were seen once. A few counts support this clone. Trimming took off 8 bases at V and 0 bases at J, with 17 bases between the two ends. The CDR3 totals 16 residues. CDR1 is SNHLY, CDR2 FYNNEI, per germline. What was sequenced was PBMCs. This TCR was sampled from a man between 18 and 29 years old in good health and CMV-seronegative. This chain uses TRBV2 with TRBJ1-5; D is perhaps TRBD1 (6 bases). DNA of the CDR3: TGTGCCAGCCGCCACCCACAGGGCTATAGCAATCAGCCCCAGCATTTT. As protein: CASRHPQGYSNQPQHF.